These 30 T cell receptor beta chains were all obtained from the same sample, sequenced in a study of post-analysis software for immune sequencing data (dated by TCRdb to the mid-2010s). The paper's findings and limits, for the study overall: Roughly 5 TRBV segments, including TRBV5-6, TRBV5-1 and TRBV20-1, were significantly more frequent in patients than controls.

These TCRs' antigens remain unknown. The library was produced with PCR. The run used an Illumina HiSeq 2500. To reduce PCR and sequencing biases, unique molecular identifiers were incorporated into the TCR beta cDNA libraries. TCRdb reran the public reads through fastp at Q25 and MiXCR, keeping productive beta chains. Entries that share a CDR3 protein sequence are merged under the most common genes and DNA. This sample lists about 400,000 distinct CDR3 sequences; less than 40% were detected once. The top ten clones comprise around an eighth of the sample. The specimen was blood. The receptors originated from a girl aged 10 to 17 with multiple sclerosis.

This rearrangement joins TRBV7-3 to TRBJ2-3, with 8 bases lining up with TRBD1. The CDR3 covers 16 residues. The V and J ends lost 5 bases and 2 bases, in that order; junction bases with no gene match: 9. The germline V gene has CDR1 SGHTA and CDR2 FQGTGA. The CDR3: CASSLGQGATTDTQYF. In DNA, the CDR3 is TGTGCCAGCAGCCTTGGACAGGGCGCAACCACAGATACGCAGTATTTT.

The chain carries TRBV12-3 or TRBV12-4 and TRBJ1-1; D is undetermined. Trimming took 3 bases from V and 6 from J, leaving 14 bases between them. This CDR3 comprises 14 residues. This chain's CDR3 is CASSFIRVRPEAFF. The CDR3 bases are TGTGCCAGCAGTTTTATCCGGGTGCGGCCTGAAGCTTTCTTT.

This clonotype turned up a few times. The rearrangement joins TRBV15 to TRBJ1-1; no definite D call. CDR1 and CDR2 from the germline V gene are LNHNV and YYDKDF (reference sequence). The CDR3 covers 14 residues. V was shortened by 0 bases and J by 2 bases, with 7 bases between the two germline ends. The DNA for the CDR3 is TGTGCCACCAGCAGAGATCGGCTAAACACTGAAGCTTTCTTT. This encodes CATSRDRLNTEAFF.

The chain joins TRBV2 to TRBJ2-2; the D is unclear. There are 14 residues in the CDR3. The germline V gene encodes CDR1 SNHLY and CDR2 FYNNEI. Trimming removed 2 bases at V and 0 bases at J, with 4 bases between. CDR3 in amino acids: CASSEMPNTGELFF. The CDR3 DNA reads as TGTGCCAGCAGTGAAATGCCGAACACCGGGGAGCTGTTTTTT.

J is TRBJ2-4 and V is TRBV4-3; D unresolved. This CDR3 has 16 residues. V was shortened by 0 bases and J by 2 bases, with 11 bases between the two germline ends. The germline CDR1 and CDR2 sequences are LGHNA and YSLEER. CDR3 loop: CASSQEPWGSKNIQYF. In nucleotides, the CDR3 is TGCGCCAGCAGCCAAGAACCCTGGGGATCCAAAAACATTCAGTACTTC.

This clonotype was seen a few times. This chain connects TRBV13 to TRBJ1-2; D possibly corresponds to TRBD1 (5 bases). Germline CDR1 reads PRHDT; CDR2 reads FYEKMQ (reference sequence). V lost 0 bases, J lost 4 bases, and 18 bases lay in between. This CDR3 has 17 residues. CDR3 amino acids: CASSLGLDPGMPYGYTF. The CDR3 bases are TGTGCCAGCAGCTTAGGGCTTGATCCAGGGATGCCCTATGGCTACACCTTC. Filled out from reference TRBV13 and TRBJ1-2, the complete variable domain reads AAGVIQSPRHLIKEKRETATLKCYPIPRHDTVYWYQQGPGQDPQFLISFYEKMQSDKGSIPDRFSAQQFSDYHSELNMSSLELGDSALYFCASSLGLDPGMPYGYTFGSGTRLTVV.

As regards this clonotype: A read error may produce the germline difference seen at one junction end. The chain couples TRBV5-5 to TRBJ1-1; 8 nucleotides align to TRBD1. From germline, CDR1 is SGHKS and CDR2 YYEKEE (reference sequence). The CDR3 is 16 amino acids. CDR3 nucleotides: TGTGCTAGCAGCTGGGAGACAGGGGTAAGAGGCACTGAAGCTTTCTTT. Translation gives CASSWETGVRGTEAFF.

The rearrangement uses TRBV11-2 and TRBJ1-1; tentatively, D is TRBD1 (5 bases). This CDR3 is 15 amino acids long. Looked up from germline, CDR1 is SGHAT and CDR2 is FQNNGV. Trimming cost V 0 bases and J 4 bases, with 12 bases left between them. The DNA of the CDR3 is TGTGCCAGCAGCTTAGAGGCCAGGGTGGCCACTGAAGCTTTCTTT. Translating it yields CASSLEARVATEAFF.

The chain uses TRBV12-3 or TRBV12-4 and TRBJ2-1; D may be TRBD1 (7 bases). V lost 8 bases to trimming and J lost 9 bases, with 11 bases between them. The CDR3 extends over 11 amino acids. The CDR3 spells CASSQGGEQFF. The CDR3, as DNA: TGTGCCAGCTCGCAGGGGGGTGAGCAGTTCTTC.

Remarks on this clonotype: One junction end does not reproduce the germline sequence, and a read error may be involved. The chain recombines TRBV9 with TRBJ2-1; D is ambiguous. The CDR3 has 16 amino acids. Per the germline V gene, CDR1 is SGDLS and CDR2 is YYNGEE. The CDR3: CASSVESASSYNGQFF. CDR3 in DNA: TGTGCCAGCAGCGTAGAGTCGGCGAGCTCCTACAATGGGCAGTTCTTC.

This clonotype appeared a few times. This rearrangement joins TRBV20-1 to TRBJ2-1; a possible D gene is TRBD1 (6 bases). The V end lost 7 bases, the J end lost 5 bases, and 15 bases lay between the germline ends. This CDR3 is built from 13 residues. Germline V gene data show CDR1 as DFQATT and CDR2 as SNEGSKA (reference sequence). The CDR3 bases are TGCAGTGGCTACAGGGTGGAAGACAATGAGCAGTTCTTC. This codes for CSGYRVEDNEQFF.

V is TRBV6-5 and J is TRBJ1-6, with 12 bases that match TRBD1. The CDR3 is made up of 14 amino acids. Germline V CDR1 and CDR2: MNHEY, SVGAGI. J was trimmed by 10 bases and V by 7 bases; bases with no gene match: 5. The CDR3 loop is CASNPGTGGSPLHF. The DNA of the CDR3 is TGTGCCAGCAACCCCGGGACAGGGGGCTCACCCCTCCACTTT.

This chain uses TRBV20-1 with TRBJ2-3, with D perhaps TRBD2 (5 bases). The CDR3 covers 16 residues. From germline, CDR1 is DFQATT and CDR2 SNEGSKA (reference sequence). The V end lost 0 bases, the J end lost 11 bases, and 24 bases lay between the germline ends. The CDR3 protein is CSARDRTLAGMRKQYF. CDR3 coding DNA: TGCAGTGCTAGAGACCGGACCCTAGCTGGGATGAGGAAGCAGTATTTT.

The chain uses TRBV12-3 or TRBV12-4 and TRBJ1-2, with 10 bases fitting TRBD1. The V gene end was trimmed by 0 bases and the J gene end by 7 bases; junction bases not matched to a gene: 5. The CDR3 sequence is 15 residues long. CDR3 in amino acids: CASSLAGQGTLGYTF. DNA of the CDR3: TGTGCCAGCAGTTTAGCGGGACAGGGGACTCTTGGCTACACCTTC.

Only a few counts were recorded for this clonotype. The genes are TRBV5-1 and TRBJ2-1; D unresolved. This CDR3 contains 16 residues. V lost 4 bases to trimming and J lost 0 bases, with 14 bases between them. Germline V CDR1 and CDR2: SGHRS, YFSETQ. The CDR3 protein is CASSNGVGFSYNEQFF. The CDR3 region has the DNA TGCGCCAGCAGCAATGGCGTCGGCTTCTCCTACAATGAGCAGTTCTTC.

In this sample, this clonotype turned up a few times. CDR3 sequence: CASYGRTGGRSGANVLTF. The CDR3, as DNA: TGTGCCAGCTACGGAAGAACAGGGGGCCGCTCTGGGGCCAACGTCCTGACTTTC. V gene TRBV2 combines with J gene TRBJ2-6, with 9 positions matching TRBD1. The V and J ends lost 8 bases and 0 bases, in that order; junction bases with no gene match: 11. The CDR3 totals 18 residues. Germline V gene lookup returns CDR1 SNHLY and CDR2 FYNNEI.

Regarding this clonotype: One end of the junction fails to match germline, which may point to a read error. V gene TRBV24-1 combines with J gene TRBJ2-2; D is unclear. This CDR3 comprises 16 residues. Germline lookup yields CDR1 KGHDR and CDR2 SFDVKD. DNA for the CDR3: TGTGTCACCAGTGATTCAACCGGTCCGAACACCGGGGAGCTGTTTTTT. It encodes CVTSDSTGPNTGELFF.

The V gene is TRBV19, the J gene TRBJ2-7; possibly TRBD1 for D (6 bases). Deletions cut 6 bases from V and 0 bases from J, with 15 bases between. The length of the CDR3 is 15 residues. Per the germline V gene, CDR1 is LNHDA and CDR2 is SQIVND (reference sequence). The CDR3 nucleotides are TGTGCCAGTAGCCCAGGGGACCTCAGCTCCTACGAGCAGTACTTC. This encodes CASSPGDLSSYEQYF.

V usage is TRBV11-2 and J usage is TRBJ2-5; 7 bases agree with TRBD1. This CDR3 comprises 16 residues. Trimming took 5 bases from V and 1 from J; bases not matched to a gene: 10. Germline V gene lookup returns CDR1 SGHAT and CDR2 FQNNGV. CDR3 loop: CASSPFRQGPQETQYF. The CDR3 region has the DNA TGTGCCAGCAGCCCCTTCCGACAGGGCCCCCAAGAGACCCAGTACTTC.

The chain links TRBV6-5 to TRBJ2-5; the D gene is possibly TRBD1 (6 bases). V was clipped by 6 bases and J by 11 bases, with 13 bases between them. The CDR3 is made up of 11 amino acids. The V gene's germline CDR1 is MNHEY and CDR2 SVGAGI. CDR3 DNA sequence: TGTGCCAGCAGATTGGACAGAGAGCAGTACTTC. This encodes CASRLDREQYF.

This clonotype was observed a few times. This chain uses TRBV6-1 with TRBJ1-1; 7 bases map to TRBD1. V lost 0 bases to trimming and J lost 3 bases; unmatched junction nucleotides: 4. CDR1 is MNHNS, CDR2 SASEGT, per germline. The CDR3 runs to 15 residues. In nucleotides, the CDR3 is TGTGCCAGCAGTGAAGCGAAGACAGGGTACACTGAAGCTTTCTTT. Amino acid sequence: CASSEAKTGYTEAFF.

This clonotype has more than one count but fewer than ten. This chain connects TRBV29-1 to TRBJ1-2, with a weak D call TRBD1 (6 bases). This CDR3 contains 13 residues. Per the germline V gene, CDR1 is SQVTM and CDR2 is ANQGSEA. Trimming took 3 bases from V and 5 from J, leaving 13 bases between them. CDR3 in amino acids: CSVDPGVSYGYTF. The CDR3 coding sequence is TGCAGCGTTGACCCAGGGGTCTCTTATGGCTACACCTTC.

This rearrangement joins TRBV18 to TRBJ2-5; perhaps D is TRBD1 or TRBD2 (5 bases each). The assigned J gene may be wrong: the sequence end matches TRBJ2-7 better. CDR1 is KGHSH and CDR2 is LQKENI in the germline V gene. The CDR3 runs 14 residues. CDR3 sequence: CASSPSVGDYEQYF. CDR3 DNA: TGTGCCAGCTCACCATCGGTGGGGGACTACGAGCAGTACTTC.

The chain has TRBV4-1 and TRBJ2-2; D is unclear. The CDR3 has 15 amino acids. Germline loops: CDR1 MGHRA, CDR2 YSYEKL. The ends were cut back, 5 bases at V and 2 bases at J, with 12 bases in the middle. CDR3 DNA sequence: TGCGCCAGCAGCTCTCTATTTATAAACACCGGGGAGCTGTTTTTT. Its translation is CASSSLFINTGELFF.

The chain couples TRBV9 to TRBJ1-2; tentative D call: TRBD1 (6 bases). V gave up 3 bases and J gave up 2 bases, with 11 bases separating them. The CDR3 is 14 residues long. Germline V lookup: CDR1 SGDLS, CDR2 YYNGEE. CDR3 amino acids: CASSAGAGNYGYTF. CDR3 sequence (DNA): TGTGCCAGCAGCGCAGGGGCAGGCAACTATGGCTACACCTTC.

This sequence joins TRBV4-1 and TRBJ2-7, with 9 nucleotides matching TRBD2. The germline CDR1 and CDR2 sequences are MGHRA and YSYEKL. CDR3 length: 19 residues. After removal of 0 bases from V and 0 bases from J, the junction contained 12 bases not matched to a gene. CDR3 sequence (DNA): TGCGCCAGCAGCCAAGATCGGCCGGGATCGCGGGGGGGCTCCTACGAGCAGTACTTC. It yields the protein CASSQDRPGSRGGSYEQYF.

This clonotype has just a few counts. The CDR3 region is CSARMAGGQETQYF. CDR3 DNA: TGCAGTGCTAGAATGGCTGGCGGCCAAGAGACCCAGTACTTC. The chain has TRBV20-1 and TRBJ2-5, with D uncertain. Looked up from germline, CDR1 is DFQATT and CDR2 is SNEGSKA (reference sequence). V dropped 2 bases and J dropped 1 base, with 11 bases sitting between them. The CDR3 sequence is 14 residues long.

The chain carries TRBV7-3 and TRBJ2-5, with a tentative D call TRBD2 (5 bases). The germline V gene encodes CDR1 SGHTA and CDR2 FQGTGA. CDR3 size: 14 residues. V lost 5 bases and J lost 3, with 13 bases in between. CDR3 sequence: CASSPGPEEETQYF. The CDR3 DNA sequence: TGTGCCAGCAGCCCCGGCCCGGAGGAAGAGACCCAGTACTTC.

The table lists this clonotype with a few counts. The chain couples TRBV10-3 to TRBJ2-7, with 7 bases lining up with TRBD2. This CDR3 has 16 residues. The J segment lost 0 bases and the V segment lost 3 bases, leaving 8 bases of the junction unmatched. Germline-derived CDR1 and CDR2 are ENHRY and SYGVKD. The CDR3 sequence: CAISDPGSGRSYEQYF. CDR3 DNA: TGTGCCATCAGTGACCCGGGTAGCGGGCGCTCCTACGAGCAGTACTTC.

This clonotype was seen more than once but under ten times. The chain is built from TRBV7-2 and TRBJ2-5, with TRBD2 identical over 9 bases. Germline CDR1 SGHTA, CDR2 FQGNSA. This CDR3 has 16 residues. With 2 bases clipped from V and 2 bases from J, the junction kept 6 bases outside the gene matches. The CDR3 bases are TGTGCCAGCAGCTTAATTCTGCGGGGGGGACAAGAGACCCAGTACTTC. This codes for CASSLILRGGQETQYF.